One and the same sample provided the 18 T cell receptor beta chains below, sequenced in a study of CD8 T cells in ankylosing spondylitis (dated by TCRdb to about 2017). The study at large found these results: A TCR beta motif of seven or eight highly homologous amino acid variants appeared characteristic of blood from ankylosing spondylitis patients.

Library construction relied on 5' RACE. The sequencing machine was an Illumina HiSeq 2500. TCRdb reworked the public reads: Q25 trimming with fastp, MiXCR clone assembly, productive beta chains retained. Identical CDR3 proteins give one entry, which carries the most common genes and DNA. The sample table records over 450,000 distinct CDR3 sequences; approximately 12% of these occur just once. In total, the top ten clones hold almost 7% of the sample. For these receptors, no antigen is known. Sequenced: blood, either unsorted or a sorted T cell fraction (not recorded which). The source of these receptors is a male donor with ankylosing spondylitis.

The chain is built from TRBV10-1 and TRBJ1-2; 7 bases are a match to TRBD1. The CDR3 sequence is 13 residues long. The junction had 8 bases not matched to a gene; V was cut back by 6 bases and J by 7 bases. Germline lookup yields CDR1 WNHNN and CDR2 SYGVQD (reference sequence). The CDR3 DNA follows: TGCGCCAGCAGCGTCGGGACAGACGTTGGCTACACCTTC. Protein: CASSVGTDVGYTF.

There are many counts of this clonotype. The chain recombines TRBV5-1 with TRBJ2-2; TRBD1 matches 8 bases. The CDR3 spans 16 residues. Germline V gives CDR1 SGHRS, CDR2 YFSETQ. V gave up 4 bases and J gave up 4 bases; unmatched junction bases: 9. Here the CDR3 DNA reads TGCGCCAGCAGCGAAGTCGGACAGGGACGCACCGGGGAGCTGTTTTTT. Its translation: CASSEVGQGRTGELFF.

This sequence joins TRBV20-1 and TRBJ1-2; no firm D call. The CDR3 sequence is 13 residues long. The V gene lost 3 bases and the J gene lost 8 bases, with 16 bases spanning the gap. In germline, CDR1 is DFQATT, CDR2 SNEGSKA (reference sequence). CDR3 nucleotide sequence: TGCAGTGCTAGCCCAGCGATTGCCCGGGGCTACACCTTC. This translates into CSASPAIARGYTF.

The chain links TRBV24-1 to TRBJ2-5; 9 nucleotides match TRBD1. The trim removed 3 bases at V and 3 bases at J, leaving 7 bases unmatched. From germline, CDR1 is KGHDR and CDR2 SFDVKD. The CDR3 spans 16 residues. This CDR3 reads CATSDPRGTGKETQYF. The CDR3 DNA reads TGTGCCACCAGTGATCCTCGCGGGACAGGGAAAGAGACCCAGTACTTC.

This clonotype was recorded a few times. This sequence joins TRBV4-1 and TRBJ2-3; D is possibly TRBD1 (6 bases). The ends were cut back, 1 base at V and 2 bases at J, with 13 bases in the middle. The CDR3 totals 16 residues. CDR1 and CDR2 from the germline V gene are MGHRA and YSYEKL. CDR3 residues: CASSQVWTDSTDTQYF. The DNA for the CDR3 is TGCGCCAGCAGCCAAGTCTGGACAGATTCCACAGATACGCAGTATTTT.

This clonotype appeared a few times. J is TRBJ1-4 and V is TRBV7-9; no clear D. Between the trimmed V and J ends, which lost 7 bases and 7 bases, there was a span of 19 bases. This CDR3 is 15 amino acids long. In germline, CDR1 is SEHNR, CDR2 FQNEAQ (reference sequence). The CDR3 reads CASTSAELWGEKLFF. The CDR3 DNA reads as TGTGCCAGCACCTCCGCTGAGCTCTGGGGTGAAAAACTGTTTTTT.

CDR3 residues: CATSVSGGPLGETQYF. The DNA of the CDR3 is TGTGCCACCAGTGTAAGCGGGGGGCCCCTAGGGGAGACCCAGTACTTC. This chain connects TRBV24-1 to TRBJ2-5; 9 positions agree with TRBD2. J lost 5 bases, V lost 5 bases, and 11 bases had no gene match. The CDR3 loop spans 16 amino acids. The V gene's germline CDR1 is KGHDR and CDR2 SFDVKD.

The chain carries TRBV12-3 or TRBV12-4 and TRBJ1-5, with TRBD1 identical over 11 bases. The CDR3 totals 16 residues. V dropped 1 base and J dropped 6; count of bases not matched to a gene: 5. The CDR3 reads CASSLGTGGSGQPQHF. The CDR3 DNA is TGTGCCAGCAGTTTAGGGACAGGGGGCTCAGGTCAGCCCCAGCATTTT.

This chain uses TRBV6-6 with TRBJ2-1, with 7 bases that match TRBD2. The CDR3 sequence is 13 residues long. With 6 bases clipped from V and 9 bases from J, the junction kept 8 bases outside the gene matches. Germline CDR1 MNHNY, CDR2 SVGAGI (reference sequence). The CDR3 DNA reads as TGTGCCAGCAGCGGTGGGAGGGCCGGTGAGCAGTTCTTC. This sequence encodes CASSGGRAGEQFF.

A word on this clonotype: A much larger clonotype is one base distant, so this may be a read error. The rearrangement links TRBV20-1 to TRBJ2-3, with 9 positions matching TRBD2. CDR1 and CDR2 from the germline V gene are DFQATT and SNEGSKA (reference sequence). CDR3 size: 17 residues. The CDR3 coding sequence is TGCTGTGCTGCCCACCACGAGACTAGCGGTAGCACAGATACGCAGTATTTT. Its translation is CCAAHHETSGSTDTQYF.

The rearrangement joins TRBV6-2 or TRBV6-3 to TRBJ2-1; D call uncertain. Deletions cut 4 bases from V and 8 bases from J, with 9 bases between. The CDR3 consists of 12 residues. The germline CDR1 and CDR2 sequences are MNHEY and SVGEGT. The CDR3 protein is CASSFRVDEQFF. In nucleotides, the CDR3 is TGTGCCAGCAGTTTTCGAGTCGATGAGCAGTTCTTC.

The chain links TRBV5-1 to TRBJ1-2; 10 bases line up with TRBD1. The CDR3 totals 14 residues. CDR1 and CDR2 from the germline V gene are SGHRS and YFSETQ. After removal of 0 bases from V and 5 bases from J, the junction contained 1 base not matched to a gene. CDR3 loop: CASSLEDRGYGYTF. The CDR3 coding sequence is TGCGCCAGCAGCTTGGAGGACAGGGGGTATGGCTACACCTTC.

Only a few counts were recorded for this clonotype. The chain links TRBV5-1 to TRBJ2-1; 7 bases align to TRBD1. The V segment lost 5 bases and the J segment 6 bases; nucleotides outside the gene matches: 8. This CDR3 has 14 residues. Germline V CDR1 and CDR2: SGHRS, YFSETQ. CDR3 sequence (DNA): TGCGCCAGCAGTCCGGGACAGCAATTCAATGAGCAGTTCTTC. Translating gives CASSPGQQFNEQFF. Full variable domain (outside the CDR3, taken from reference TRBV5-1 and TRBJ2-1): KAGVTQTPRYLIKTRGQQVTLSCSPISGHRSVSWYQQTPGQGLQFLFEYFSETQRNKGNFPGRFSGRQFSNSRSEMNVSTLELGDSALYLCASSPGQQFNEQFFGPGTRLTVL.

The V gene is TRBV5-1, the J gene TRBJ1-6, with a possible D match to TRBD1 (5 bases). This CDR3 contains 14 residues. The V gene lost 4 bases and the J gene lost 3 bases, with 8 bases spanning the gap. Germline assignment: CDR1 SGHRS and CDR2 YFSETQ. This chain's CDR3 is CASSRDVYNSPLHF. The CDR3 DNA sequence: TGCGCCAGCAGCCGGGACGTCTATAATTCACCCCTCCACTTT.

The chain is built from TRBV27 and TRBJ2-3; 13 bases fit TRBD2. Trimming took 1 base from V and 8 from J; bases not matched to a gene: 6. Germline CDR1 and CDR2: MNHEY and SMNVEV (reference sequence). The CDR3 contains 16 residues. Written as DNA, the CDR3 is TGTGCCAGCAGTTTATTACTAGCGGGAGGGGGGGTTACGCAGTATTTT. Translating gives CASSLLLAGGGVTQYF.

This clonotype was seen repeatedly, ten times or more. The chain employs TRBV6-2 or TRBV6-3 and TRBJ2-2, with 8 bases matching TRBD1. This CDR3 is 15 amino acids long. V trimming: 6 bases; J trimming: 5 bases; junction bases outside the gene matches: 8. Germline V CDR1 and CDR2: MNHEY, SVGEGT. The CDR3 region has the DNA TGTGCCAGCAGGTCCCAGGGGGCAGGGACCGGGGAGCTGTTTTTT. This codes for CASRSQGAGTGELFF.

Written as DNA, the CDR3 is TGCGCCAGCAGCTTTAGACCCGGACAGGGTGTTGCAGATACGCAGTATTTT. This translates into CASSFRPGQGVADTQYF. The chain employs TRBV5-1 and TRBJ2-3, with TRBD1 matching over 8 bases. This CDR3 is built from 17 residues. Trimming cost V 2 bases and J 4 bases; bases outside gene matches: 12. Germline assignment: CDR1 SGHRS and CDR2 YFSETQ.

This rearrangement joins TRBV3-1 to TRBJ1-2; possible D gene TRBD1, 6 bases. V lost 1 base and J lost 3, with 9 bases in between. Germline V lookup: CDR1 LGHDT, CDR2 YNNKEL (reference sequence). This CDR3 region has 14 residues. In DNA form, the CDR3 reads TGTGCCAGCAGCCAAGGCGACAGGTACTATGGCTACACCTTC. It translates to CASSQGDRYYGYTF.